The present TCR beta chain was sequenced within a study of blood T cell repertoires in COVID-19. In the study overall: Acute-phase and convalescent COVID-19 samples originated in the United States, Italy and Spain. T cells, B-cell-depleted T cells, or PBMCs provided the cDNA or gDNA that served as material.

Trimming took off 4 bases at V and 4 bases at J, with 13 bases between the two ends. CDR1 is LNHDA, CDR2 SQIVND, per germline (reference sequence). There are 14 residues in the CDR3. In the authors' workflow: Reference gene primer amplification yielded estimated nucleated cell counts. TCRdb's copy holds only in-frame clones and misses some; the assay was immunoSEQ multiplex PCR. For V, J and clone size, that table is used; D and trimming come from the DNA. The table has about 340,000 clones, around 85% seen once. This clone was detected once. Participants were placed into cohorts based on the clinical history they reported.

This clonotype was sampled from a woman between 40 and 55 years old with acute COVID-19. Source material: PBMCs or T cells enriched from blood (not recorded which). The chain combines TRBV19 with TRBJ1-1; D is perhaps TRBD1 (6 bases). CDR3 sequence reads: CASSTTGEATEAFF. The CDR3 nucleotides read TGTGCCAGTAGTACGACAGGAGAGGCCACTGAAGCTTTCTTT. Full variable domain (remainder filled in from reference TRBV19 and TRBJ1-1): DGGITQSPKYLFRKEGQNVTLSCEQNLNHDAMYWYRQDPGQGLRLIYYSQIVNDFQKGDIAEGYSVSREKKESFPLTVTSAQKNPTAFYLCASSTTGEATEAFFGQGTRLTVV.